This is a list of T cell receptor beta chains from one sample in a study of cytomegalovirus exposure and HLA in healthy donors. TCRdb's copy holds only in-frame clones and misses some; the assay was immunoSEQ multiplex PCR. Here the sample spans some 110,000 clones, 78% being singletons. The source material was PBMCs. These receptors were taken from a middle-aged man in good health and CMV-seronegative. Each CDR3 is given with its conserved first and last residue. The order of the fields is V gene, J gene, D gene, clone size, CDR3 protein, CDR3 DNA. A D gene is named only where the DNA matches it firmly. Size is omitted from some rows. Given values are once, few, many or a class for expanded clones.

TRBV5-4	TRBJ2-2	TRBD2	NA	CATYRLAGELSGELFF	TGTGCCACCTATCGACTAGCGGGGGAGCTTTCCGGGGAGCTGTTTTTT
TRBV27	TRBJ1-2	NA	NA	CASSSTGQGGYTF	TGTGCCAGCAGTTCCACGGGTCAGGGCGGCTACACCTTC
TRBV15	TRBJ2-7	NA	few	CATSRDSRGPKSYEQYF	TGTGCCACCAGCAGAGATTCAAGGGGCCCGAAAAGCTACGAGCAGTACTTC
TRBV11-2	TRBJ2-3	NA	NA	CASSLWGGVDTQYF	TGTGCCAGCAGCTTATGGGGCGGGGTAGATACGCAGTATTTT
TRBV27	TRBJ2-7	NA	NA	CASSQLTGNSYEQYF	TGTGCCAGCAGTCAATTAACAGGAAACTCCTACGAGCAGTACTTC
TRBV2	TRBJ1-6	NA	NA	CASSVARGSSPLHF	TGTGCCAGCAGTGTTGCTAGGGGAAGTTCACCCCTCCACTTT
TRBV5-4	TRBJ1-2	TRBD1	NA	CASSRDSQREWDYGYTF	TGTGCCAGCAGCCGGGACAGCCAGAGGGAGTGGGACTATGGCTACACCTTC
TRBV6-1	TRBJ2-1	TRBD1	NA	CASRLDRDEQFF	TGTGCCAGCCGCTTGGACAGGGATGAGCAGTTCTTC
TRBV7-2	TRBJ1-5	TRBD1	NA	CASSTPRTGVNQPQHF	TGTGCCAGCAGCACCCCCCGGACAGGGGTCAATCAGCCCCAGCATTTT
TRBV9	TRBJ1-6	TRBD1	NA	CASSFRGTGLSPLHF	TGTGCCAGCAGCTTTAGGGGGACAGGGCTATCACCCCTCCACTTT
TRBV11-3	TRBJ1-6	TRBD1	NA	CASSRPGTGRVESPLHF	TGTGCCAGCAGCCGTCCCGGGACAGGGAGAGTTGAGTCACCCCTCCACTTT
TRBV5-4	TRBJ1-6	NA	few	CASSLFRGDNSPLHF	TGTGCCAGCAGCTTGTTCAGGGGCGATAATTCACCCCTCCACTTT
TRBV7-2	TRBJ2-1	NA	NA	CASSLVGAQEQFF	TGTGCCAGCAGCTTAGTTGGGGCGCAGGAGCAGTTCTTC
TRBV27	TRBJ1-3	NA	few	CASRQTGLENTIYF	TGTGCCAGCAGGCAAACAGGGTTGGAAAACACCATATATTTT
TRBV7-2	TRBJ2-7	NA	NA	CASSTSRDRAYEQYF	TGTGCCAGCAGCACTAGCCGGGACAGAGCCTACGAGCAGTACTTC
TRBV12-5	TRBJ2-7	NA	NA	CASGQTYEQYF	TGTGCTAGTGGTCAGACCTACGAGCAGTACTTC
TRBV5-1	TRBJ2-6	NA	few	CASRPRNEGAWPGANVLTF	TGCGCCAGCAGACCACGAAATGAAGGGGCTTGGCCTGGGGCCAACGTCCTGACTTTC
TRBV19	TRBJ1-3	TRBD1	NA	CASTISWTGTMTGNTIYF	TGTGCCAGTACCATCTCTTGGACAGGGACTATGACTGGAAACACCATATATTTT
TRBV7-8	TRBJ1-1	TRBD1	NA	CASSPQGKGNTEAFF	TGTGCCAGCAGCCCACAGGGGAAAGGGAACACTGAAGCTTTCTTT
TRBV6-6	TRBJ2-5	TRBD2	NA	CASRPGLADQETQYF	TGTGCCAGCAGACCTGGACTAGCGGATCAAGAGACCCAGTACTTC
TRBV7-9	TRBJ2-5	NA	NA	CASSLLETQYF	TGTGCCAGCAGCCTTTTGGAGACCCAGTACTTC
TRBV6-5	TRBJ1-1	NA	once	CASSRGVNTEAFF	TGTGCCAGCAGCCGCGGGGTGAACACTGAAGCCTTCTTT
TRBV9	TRBJ2-5	NA	once	CASSETGLQETQYF	TGTGCCAGCAGCGAAACAGGGTTACAAGAGACCCAGTACTTC
TRBV2	TRBJ2-5	TRBD2	NA	CASGLAGEETQYF	TGTGCCAGCGGGCTAGCGGGGGAAGAGACCCAGTACTTC